The rows below give T cell receptor beta chains drawn from one sample of a study of T cell changes during pregnancy in multiple sclerosis. Data came from immunoSEQ multiplex PCR; TCRdb stores just in-frame clones and leaves some out. Of roughly 64,000 clones listed, around 96% are singletons. This material consisted of CD8+ T cells from peripheral blood mononuclear cells, taken after pregnancy. All receptors derive from a female donor with multiple sclerosis, enrolled in a pregnancy study. Each CDR3 is given with its conserved first and last residue. D genes are given only for firm matches. Size tells how often a clone was seen (once, few, many) or the class of an expanded clone, and some rows leave it out.

j_gene,v_gene,abundance,d_gene,CDR3aa,CDR3nt
TRBJ1-5,TRBV2,-,-,CASSPGVGQPQHF,TGTGCCAGCAGTCCGGGAGTCGGTCAGCCCCAGCATTTT
TRBJ1-1,TRBV4-1,once,-,CASSQGWGGATEAFF,TGCGCCAGCAGCCAAGGGTGGGGCGGAGCCACTGAAGCTTTCTTT
TRBJ1-1,TRBV15,once,-,CATSRPWGGAYTEAFF,TGTGCCACCAGCAGGCCATGGGGGGGGGCGTATACTGAAGCTTTCTTT
TRBJ2-1,TRBV9,-,TRBD2,CASSGGLAGPSYNEQFF,TGTGCCAGCAGCGGGGGACTAGCGGGTCCCTCCTACAATGAGCAGTTCTTC
TRBJ2-7,TRBV28,-,TRBD2,CASSPSGLAETYEQYF,TGTGCCAGCAGCCCATCTGGACTAGCGGAGACCTACGAGCAGTACTTC
TRBJ1-1,TRBV9,-,-,CASSPLAFF,TGTGCCAGCAGCCCATTAGCTTTCTTT
TRBJ2-1,TRBV27,-,TRBD2,CASSPISGLADNNEQFF,TGTGCCAGCAGTCCCATTTCGGGACTAGCGGATAACAATGAGCAGTTCTTC
TRBJ2-3,TRBV9,-,TRBD2,CASSPEAGGADTQYF,TGTGCCAGCAGCCCCGAAGCGGGAGGGGCAGATACGCAGTATTTT
TRBJ2-7,TRBV29-1,-,-,CSVVLLGTRGRMVEQYF,TGCAGCGTTGTTCTCTTGGGGACGAGGGGGAGAATGGTGGAGCAGTACTTC
TRBJ2-3,TRBV7-6,-,TRBD2,CASSLSGSGTDTQYF,TGTGCCAGCAGCCTTAGCGGGAGTGGCACAGATACGCAGTATTTT
TRBJ2-1,TRBV27,-,-,CASSTGLSYNEQFF,TGTGCCAGCAGTACAGGTCTCTCCTACAATGAGCAGTTCTTC
TRBJ2-3,TRBV6-4,-,-,CASSERGFTDTQYF,TGTGCCAGCAGTGAGAGGGGGTTCACAGATACGCAGTATTTT
TRBJ2-1,TRBV19,-,TRBD1,CASSIQGQGSNEQFF,TGTGCCAGTAGTATTCAGGGACAGGGTAGCAATGAGCAGTTCTTC
TRBJ1-1,TRBV28,-,-,CASSSWNTEAFF,TGTGCCAGCAGTTCTTGGAACACTGAAGCTTTCTTT
TRBJ2-5,TRBV5-6,-,-,CASSLPGREYQETQYF,TGTGCCAGCAGCTTGCCAGGTCGGGAGTACCAAGAGACCCAGTACTTC
TRBJ2-7,TRBV28,-,TRBD2,CASRRAGTRRTEQYF,TGTGCCAGCAGACGGGCCGGGACTAGAAGAACCGAGCAGTACTTC
TRBJ1-1,TRBV27,-,-,CASSLRAGGPNTEAFF,TGTGCCAGCAGTTTAAGGGCGGGGGGACCGAACACTGAAGCTTTCTTT
TRBJ2-1,TRBV19,-,-,CASSITADEQFF,TGTGCCAGTAGTATCACGGCGGATGAGCAGTTCTTC
TRBJ2-3,TRBV27,-,TRBD2,CASSFGGRSTDTQYF,TGTGCCAGCAGTTTCGGCGGGAGGAGCACAGATACGCAGTATTTT
TRBJ2-7,TRBV19,few,-,CASSIDVEYEQYF,TGTGCCAGTAGTATAGATGTAGAGTACGAGCAGTACTTC
TRBJ2-7,TRBV2,-,-,CASSDLALQEQYF,TGTGCCAGCAGTGATTTAGCCTTACAAGAGCAGTACTTC
TRBJ1-2,TRBV28,-,-,CASSRGQGRGNYGYTF,TGTGCCAGCAGCCGAGGTCAGGGGCGAGGGAACTATGGCTACACCTTC
TRBJ1-5,TRBV7-6,-,-,CASSLAFGGQPQHF,TGTGCCAGCAGCTTAGCGTTCGGGGGACAGCCCCAGCATTTT
TRBJ2-7,TRBV19,once,-,CASRTMTTYEQYF,TGTGCCAGTAGGACCATGACTACCTACGAGCAGTACTTC
TRBJ2-7,TRBV27,-,-,CASSLNLREQYF,TGTGCCAGCAGTTTAAACCTGAGGGAGCAGTACTTC
TRBJ1-5,TRBV5-1,-,-,CASSPEGNQPQHF,TGCGCCAGCAGCCCCGAGGGCAATCAGCCCCAGCATTTT
TRBJ2-7,TRBV11-3,-,-,CASSPGSDQYEQYF,TGTGCCAGCAGCCCGGGGTCCGACCAATACGAGCAGTACTTC
TRBJ2-6,TRBV28,-,-,CASSKPPGMTPGANVLTF,TGTGCCAGCAGTAAACCCCCAGGGATGACCCCTGGGGCCAACGTCCTGACTTTC
TRBJ2-5,TRBV5-4,-,TRBD2,CASSFLAGGETQYF,TGTGCCAGCAGCTTCCTAGCGGGAGGGGAGACCCAGTACTTC
TRBJ1-2,TRBV30,once,-,CAWTTGKPLNYGYTF,TGTGCCTGGACGACCGGGAAACCTTTAAACTATGGCTACACCTTC
TRBJ1-1,TRBV1,-,-,CTSSRGTGGLVGEAFF,TGCACCAGCAGCCGGGGGACAGGGGGATTGGTTGGTGAAGCTTTCTTT
TRBJ2-7,TRBV6-1,-,-,CASSEGLDLYSYEQYF,TGTGCCAGCAGTGAAGGACTGGATCTATACTCCTACGAGCAGTACTTC
TRBJ1-1,TRBV7-9,-,-,CASSLGGGTEAFF,TGTGCCAGCAGCTTAGGGGGGGGCACTGAAGCTTTCTTT
TRBJ2-1,TRBV7-6,-,-,CASSSGTQNEQFF,TGTGCCAGCAGCTCCGGGACTCAAAATGAGCAGTTCTTC
TRBJ1-5,TRBV7-2,-,-,CASSFGGGEYQPQHF,TGTGCCAGCAGCTTCGGGGGGGGCGAATATCAGCCCCAGCATTTT
TRBJ2-1,TRBV11-2,-,-,CASSWTIRQQFF,TGTGCCAGCAGCTGGACAATTCGACAGCAGTTCTTC
TRBJ2-1,TRBV13,-,TRBD2,CASSLELAGGLGSYNEQFF,TGTGCCAGCAGCTTAGAACTAGCGGGAGGACTAGGCTCCTACAATGAGCAGTTCTTC
TRBJ2-1,TRBV28,-,-,CASSWTRNNEQFF,TGTGCCAGCAGTTGGACTCGGAACAATGAGCAGTTCTTC
TRBJ2-1,TRBV14,-,-,CASSQSLYYRGGNEQFF,TGTGCCAGCAGCCAATCCCTATACTACAGGGGAGGCAATGAGCAGTTCTTC
TRBJ2-3,TRBV7-2,-,TRBD1,CASSQLSTRDRIIDTQYF,TGTGCCAGCAGCCAACTCTCTACCAGGGACAGGATAATAGATACGCAGTATTTT
TRBJ1-5,TRBV19,once,-,CASSIFRVSNQPQHF,TGTGCCAGTAGTATCTTCAGGGTTAGCAATCAGCCCCAGCATTTT
TRBJ2-1,TRBV10-2,-,-,CASSGLRDYNEQFF,TGCGCCAGCAGTGGCCTCCGGGACTACAATGAGCAGTTCTTC
TRBJ1-2,TRBV27,once,-,CASSLRGEHYGYTF,TGTGCCAGCAGTTTGCGGGGAGAGCATTATGGCTACACCTTC
TRBJ1-1,TRBV19,once,-,CASTGWGFEAFF,TGTGCCAGTACAGGGTGGGGCTTTGAAGCTTTCTTT
TRBJ2-7,TRBV9,-,-,CASSVGSRTYEQYF,TGTGCCAGCAGCGTAGGTAGTAGGACATACGAGCAGTACTTC
TRBJ2-5,TRBV27,-,-,CASSLIEGSRETQYF,TGTGCCAGCAGTTTAATCGAAGGGAGTCGAGAGACCCAGTACTTC
TRBJ2-7,TRBV27,-,TRBD1,CASSSPPGQGREQYF,TGTGCCAGCAGTTCTCCCCCGGGACAGGGGCGCGAGCAGTACTTC
TRBJ1-2,TRBV7-9,-,-,CASAQGSRRMDGYTF,TGTGCCAGCGCCCAGGGGAGTCGGCGTATGGATGGCTACACCTTC
TRBJ2-7,TRBV19,once,TRBD1,CASSTDRGGSYEQYF,TGTGCCAGTAGTACCGACAGGGGTGGGTCCTACGAGCAGTACTTC
TRBJ1-4,TRBV27,-,TRBD1,CASSAEGQANEKLFF,TGTGCCAGCAGTGCCGAGGGACAGGCAAATGAAAAACTGTTTTTT